This TCR beta chain was obtained from a study of CDR3 diversity in severe acne. TCRdb reprocessed the PCR reads with MiXCR, giving one entry per CDR3 protein. The data contain approximately 77,000 distinct CDR3 sequences, about 53% of them singletons. The CDR3 has 15 amino acids. The germline CDR1 and CDR2 sequences are PRHDT and FYEKMQ (reference sequence). Trimming removed 5 bases from V and 4 bases from J; junction bases left unmatched: 4. V gene TRBV13 combines with J gene TRBJ2-2; 10 positions match TRBD1. The specimen sequenced was blood. This clonotype was sampled from a male donor with severe acne vulgaris. This chain's CDR3 is CASSAGQGFTGELFF. Here the CDR3 DNA reads TGTGCCAGCAGCGCGGGACAGGGGTTCACCGGGGAGCTGTTTTTT.